One and the same sample provided the 8 T cell receptor beta chains below, sequenced in a study of graft-versus-host responses after intestinal transplantation. Their antigen targets remain unknown. TCRdb keeps only in-frame clones here, not all; method: immunoSEQ multiplex PCR. The sample includes roughly 89,000 clones, roughly 90% of them seen just once. The sequences come from unstimulated CD4+ T cells sorted from spleen or lymph node cells, collected before intestinal transplant. Source of these receptors: a human donor who received an intestinal transplant.

The table lists this clone with a count of one. This chain joins TRBV27 and TRBJ2-7; TRBD2 matches 11 bases. Germline lookup yields CDR1 MNHEY and CDR2 SMNVEV (reference sequence). The V segment lost 5 bases and the J segment 4 bases; nucleotides outside the gene matches: 13. The CDR3 consists of 17 residues. The CDR3 coding sequence is TGTGCCAGCAGTCCGCTAGCGGGAGGTGCTTTAGGGTACGAGCAGTACTTC. It is translated as CASSPLAGGALGYEQYF.

The rearrangement joins TRBV27 to TRBJ2-6; 7 nucleotides agree with TRBD2. Germline loops: CDR1 MNHEY, CDR2 SMNVEV (reference sequence). The CDR3 is 14 residues long. The trim removed 11 bases at V and 2 bases at J, leaving 6 bases unmatched. The CDR3 DNA follows: TGTGCCTCGACGCGGGGGACTGGGGCCAACGTCCTGACTTTC. It yields the protein CASTRGTGANVLTF.

The chain recombines TRBV6-5 with TRBJ1-2; D is unclear. The CDR3 loop spans 15 amino acids. V was pared by 6 bases and J by 4 bases, with 18 bases between. The germline gives CDR1 MNHEY, CDR2 SVGAGI. The CDR3 bases are TGTGCCAGCAGCCGAACCTTCGAGGTATTCTATGGCTACACCTTC. It encodes CASSRTFEVFYGYTF.

Comment on this clone: At one of its ends the junction is not consistent with the germline gene, which may arise from a read error. J is TRBJ2-1 and V is TRBV5-4, with D tentatively TRBD2 (6 bases). CDR1 and CDR2 from the germline V gene are SGHNT and YYREEE (reference sequence). The CDR3 loop spans 15 amino acids. For the CDR3, the DNA is TGTGCCAGCAGCTTACAGGAGGGGTCCTCCAATGAGCAGTTCTTC. This encodes CASSLQEGSSNEQFF.

The chain joins TRBV6-6 to TRBJ2-7; weak D call: TRBD2 (6 bases). The CDR3 spans 13 residues. Trimming shortened V by 8 bases and J by 0 bases, and 11 bases separated the two germline ends. Germline-derived CDR1 and CDR2 are MNHNY and SVGAGI (reference sequence). The chain's CDR3 is CASGRTDSYEQYF. The DNA of the CDR3 is TGTGCCAGCGGGAGGACCGACTCCTACGAGCAGTACTTC.

This chain uses TRBV27 with TRBJ2-1; TRBD2 matches 9 bases. The junction had 18 bases not matched to a gene; V was cut back by 8 bases and J by 16 bases. Germline V lookup: CDR1 MNHEY, CDR2 SMNVEV (reference sequence). The CDR3 is made up of 14 amino acids. CDR3 amino acids: CASGGASGKQREFF. The CDR3 bases are TGTGCCAGCGGAGGGGCTAGCGGGAAACAAAGGGAATTCTTC.

This clone occurred a few times. Written as DNA, the CDR3 is TGTGCCAGCAGTGACCGACAGGTAGCCAAAAACATTCAGTACTTC. Protein: CASSDRQVAKNIQYF. V usage is TRBV6-1 and J usage is TRBJ2-4, with D maybe TRBD1 (6 bases). The CDR3 is 15 residues long. The V end was cut by 3 bases, the J end by 0 bases, with 9 bases between. Looked up from germline, CDR1 is MNHNS and CDR2 is SASEGT.

The chain uses TRBV4-1 and TRBJ1-1; tentatively, D is TRBD1 (5 bases). The CDR3 covers 13 residues. Germline V CDR1 and CDR2: MGHRA, YSYEKL. Deletions cut 10 bases from V and 0 bases from J, with 12 bases between. The CDR3 loop reads CAMGQGMNTEAFF. CDR3 coding DNA: TGCGCCATGGGGCAGGGAATGAACACTGAAGCTTTCTTT.